Each of the 13 T cell receptor beta chains below was sequenced from the same sample in a study of T cell changes during pregnancy in multiple sclerosis. The assay was immunoSEQ multiplex PCR, and TCRdb's table has in-frame clones only and misses some. Among 70,000 to 75,000 clones, around nine tenths were seen once, and the ten largest hold around 3%. This material consisted of peripheral blood, taken before pregnancy. Source of these receptors: a female donor with multiple sclerosis, enrolled in a pregnancy study.

The CDR3 nucleotides read TGTGCCAGCAGCTTAGGGGGAGGGGGACAGACCCAGTACTTC. Protein product: CASSLGGGGQTQYF. The V call is TRBV7-3, the J call TRBJ2-5; maybe TRBD2 (7 bases). Germline CDR1 reads SGHTA; CDR2 reads FQGTGA. The CDR3 loop spans 14 amino acids. V was cut by 2 bases and J by 6 bases, with 13 bases left in between.

The rearrangement links TRBV18 to TRBJ2-1, with D maybe TRBD1 (7 bases). CDR1 is KGHSH, CDR2 LQKENI, per germline. V was trimmed by 4 bases and J by 9 bases, leaving 16 bases between them. The CDR3 consists of 14 residues. The CDR3 DNA follows: TGTGCCAGCTCACTTAAGTCCCAGGGGGGTGAGCAGTTCTTC. Protein product: CASSLKSQGGEQFF.

The V call is TRBV18, the J call TRBJ1-6; the match to TRBD1 covers 7 bases. This CDR3 region has 15 residues. The germline gives CDR1 KGHSH, CDR2 LQKENI. The J segment lost 7 bases and the V segment lost 3 bases, leaving 6 bases of the junction unmatched. This chain's CDR3 is CASSPRQGWNSPLHF. The DNA for the CDR3 is TGTGCCAGCTCACCCCGACAGGGATGGAATTCACCCCTCCACTTT.

This clone was seen only a few times. The V and J genes are TRBV27 and TRBJ1-1; D gene unclear. Trimming removed 7 bases from V and 0 bases from J, with 12 bases in between. The CDR3 is 14 residues long. Germline lookup yields CDR1 MNHEY and CDR2 SMNVEV (reference sequence). This CDR3 reads CASIRSGLNTEAFF. CDR3 DNA: TGTGCCAGCATTCGAAGTGGCCTGAACACTGAAGCTTTCTTT.

This sequence joins TRBV19 and TRBJ1-2, with D uncertain. V lost 6 bases to trimming and J lost 5 bases, with 13 bases between them. The CDR3 sequence is 13 residues long. Looked up from germline, CDR1 is LNHDA and CDR2 is SQIVND (reference sequence). The CDR3 spells CASRPTAGYGYTF. The CDR3 DNA follows: TGTGCCAGTAGGCCGACGGCGGGATATGGCTACACCTTC.

The chain couples TRBV19 to TRBJ1-3; D is undetermined. CDR3 length: 15 amino acids. Trimming took off 5 bases at V and 4 bases at J, with 15 bases between the two ends. Germline CDR1 is LNHDA and CDR2 is SQIVND (reference sequence). The DNA of the CDR3 is TGTGCCAGTAGTCCCCCAAAGAGATCGGGAAACACCATATATTTT. Its protein product is CASSPPKRSGNTIYF.

The chain carries TRBV5-4 and TRBJ2-1; weak D call: TRBD1 (5 bases). Trimming took 4 bases from V and 7 from J, leaving 9 bases between them. This CDR3 comprises 12 residues. Germline CDR1 SGHNT, CDR2 YYREEE (reference sequence). The CDR3 sequence: CASSLGVNEQFF. The CDR3, as DNA: TGTGCCAGCAGCCTAGGGGTGAATGAGCAGTTCTTC.

This rearrangement joins TRBV5-1 to TRBJ1-5; D is undetermined. The CDR3 has 15 residues. V lost 0 bases to trimming and J lost 0 bases, with 7 bases between them. CDR1 and CDR2 from the germline V gene are SGHRS and YFSETQ. The CDR3 is CASSLGQSSNQPQHF. CDR3 DNA sequence: TGCGCCAGCAGCTTGGGGCAGTCTAGCAATCAGCCCCAGCATTTT.

The genes are TRBV2 and TRBJ1-5; D remains unclear. This CDR3 is 13 amino acids long. The V gene lost 7 bases and the J gene lost 3 bases, with 10 bases spanning the gap. From germline, CDR1 is SNHLY and CDR2 FYNNEI. The CDR3 is CASTLQFNQPQHF. The DNA for the CDR3 is TGTGCCAGCACCCTTCAGTTCAATCAGCCCCAGCATTTT.

This clone showed up just a few times. The gene calls are TRBV11-1 and TRBJ1-1; 7 nucleotides align to TRBD1. The CDR3 contains 15 residues. Germline V gene data show CDR1 as SGHAT and CDR2 as FQDESV (reference sequence). V lost 5 bases to trimming and J lost 1 base; unmatched junction nucleotides: 7. CDR3 coding DNA: TGTGCCAGCAGCCCGGGACAGCGATGGAACACTGAAGCTTTCTTT. Protein: CASSPGQRWNTEAFF.

This rearrangement joins TRBV10-3 to TRBJ2-7; 10 bases are shared with TRBD1. The V segment lost 8 bases and the J segment 1 base; nucleotides outside the gene matches: 2. Germline V gene data show CDR1 as ENHRY and CDR2 as SYGVKD. The CDR3 totals 13 residues. The CDR3 protein is CAIRTGGSYEQYF. The CDR3 DNA is TGTGCCATCCGGACAGGGGGGTCCTACGAGCAGTACTTC.

The chain employs TRBV18 and TRBJ2-7; 8 nucleotides align to TRBD1. Trimming at V came to 3 bases and at J to 3 bases, leaving 7 bases not matched to a gene. The CDR3 runs to 15 residues. Germline CDR1 and CDR2: KGHSH and LQKENI. In DNA form, the CDR3 reads TGTGCCAGCTCACCGGATAACGACAGGGGCTACGAGCAGTACTTC. As protein: CASSPDNDRGYEQYF.

The rearrangement uses TRBV2 and TRBJ1-4; 10 positions match TRBD1. The length of the CDR3 is 14 residues. The germline V gene encodes CDR1 SNHLY and CDR2 FYNNEI. Losses at the gene ends were 3 bases for V and 5 bases for J; bases not matched to a gene: 0. CDR3 nucleotide sequence: TGTGCCAGCAGTGAGGACAGGGGGAATGAAAAACTGTTTTTT. Translation: CASSEDRGNEKLFF.